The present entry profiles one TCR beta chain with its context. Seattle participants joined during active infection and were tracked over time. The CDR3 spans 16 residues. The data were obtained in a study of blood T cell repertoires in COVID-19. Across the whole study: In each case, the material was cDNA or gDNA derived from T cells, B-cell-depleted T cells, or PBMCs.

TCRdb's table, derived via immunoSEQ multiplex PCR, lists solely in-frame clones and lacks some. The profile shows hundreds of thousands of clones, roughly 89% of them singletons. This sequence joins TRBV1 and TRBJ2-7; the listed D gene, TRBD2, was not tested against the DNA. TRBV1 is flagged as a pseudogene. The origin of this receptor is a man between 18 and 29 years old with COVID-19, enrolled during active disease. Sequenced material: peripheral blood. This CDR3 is CTSSQVGWRGYYEQYF. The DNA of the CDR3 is TGCACCAGCAGCCAAGTTGGTTGGAGGGGATACTACGAGCAGTACTTC.